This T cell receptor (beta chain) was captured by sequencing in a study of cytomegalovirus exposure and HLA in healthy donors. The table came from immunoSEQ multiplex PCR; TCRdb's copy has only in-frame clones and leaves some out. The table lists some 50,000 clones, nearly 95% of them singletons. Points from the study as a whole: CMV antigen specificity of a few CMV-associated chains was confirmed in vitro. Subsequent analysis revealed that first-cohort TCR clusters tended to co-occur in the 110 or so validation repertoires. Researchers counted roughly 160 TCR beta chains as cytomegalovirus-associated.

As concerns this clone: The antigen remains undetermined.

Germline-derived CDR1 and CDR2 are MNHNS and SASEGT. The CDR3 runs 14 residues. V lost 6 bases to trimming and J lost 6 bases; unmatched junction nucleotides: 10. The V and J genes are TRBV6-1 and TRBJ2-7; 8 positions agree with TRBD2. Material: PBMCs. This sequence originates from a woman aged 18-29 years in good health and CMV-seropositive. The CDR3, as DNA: TGTGCCAGCAGCCTACGGGAGGGCCGGGCCGAGCAGTACTTC. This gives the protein CASSLREGRAEQYF.